Listed below are T cell receptor beta chains from one sample, sequenced in a study of CXCR3-negative and CXCR3-positive naive CD8 T cells. No DNA is given; TCRdb re-called the 5' RACE reads and lists each CDR3 protein once. This repertoire includes about 110,000 distinct CDR3 sequences. Sample: naive CXCR3+ CD8+ T cells from blood. Source of these receptors: a human donor in good health. Some clones in this sample may be carry-over from other donors' samples. Each CDR3 is given with its conserved first and last residue.

v_gene	j_gene	CDR3aa
TRBV29-1	TRBJ2-7	CSVEDSGTYEQYF
TRBV6-2/TRBV6-3	TRBJ2-3	CASKLTQVTDTQYF
TRBV4-1	TRBJ1-1	CASSQDAEGVTEAFF
TRBV20-1	TRBJ1-1	CSASARDVLGTEAFF
TRBV28	TRBJ2-2	CASSLKGPRSAGELFF
TRBV7-6	TRBJ2-3	CASSAADRLSTDTQYF
TRBV7-9	TRBJ2-7	CASSLTGWTYEQYF
TRBV7-8	TRBJ1-3	CASSSNSGNTIYF
TRBV3-1	TRBJ2-2	CASSPAGFTGELFF
TRBV15	TRBJ2-3	CATSPTGRTDTQYF
TRBV6-5	TRBJ2-3	CASSYSVLAGTTDTQYF
TRBV4-2	TRBJ1-1	CASSPRVLGTEAFF
TRBV4-1	TRBJ1-2	CASTYGAETNYGYTF
TRBV7-8	TRBJ2-3	CASSPDPAGNTQYF
TRBV14	TRBJ1-1	CASSPDRMNTEAFF
TRBV29-1	TRBJ1-1	CSADGLNTEAFF
TRBV20-1	TRBJ2-3	CSAPSPGELMTDTQYF
TRBV30	TRBJ2-1	CAWSVLTNEQFF
TRBV12-3/TRBV12-4	TRBJ1-2	CASSFSITGTGYGYTF
TRBV4-2	TRBJ2-3	CASSQEPSGAYTDTQYF
TRBV15	TRBJ2-7	CATSARDGYEQYF
TRBV20-1	TRBJ2-7	CSANEGRGFYYEQYF
TRBV7-3	TRBJ2-7	CASSPNGGEQYF
TRBV5-5	TRBJ2-7	CASSLGGAETYEQYF